Below, 18 T cell receptor beta chains from the same sample are listed, as sequenced in a study of blood T cell repertoires in COVID-19. TCRdb keeps only in-frame clones here, not all; method: immunoSEQ multiplex PCR. The sample comprises roughly 240,000 clones, around 86% of which are singletons, and more than 2% rests with the top ten. What was sequenced was PBMCs or T cells enriched from blood (not recorded which). All receptors come from a woman aged 50 to 65 who had recovered from COVID-19.

The gene calls are TRBV7-9 and TRBJ2-7; D is possibly TRBD1 (6 bases). V lost 4 bases and J lost 7, with 14 bases in between. The germline gives CDR1 SEHNR, CDR2 FQNEAQ (reference sequence). CDR3 length equals 13 residues. DNA of the CDR3: TGTGCCAGCAGCTGGGGCAGGGGCGGGGAGCAGTACTTC. Translating gives CASSWGRGGEQYF.

Worth noting for this clone: Different DNA sequences within this sample yield the same CDR3. This chain uses TRBV7-2 with TRBJ1-5; D remains ambiguous. The CDR3 consists of 13 residues. CDR1 and CDR2 from the germline V gene are SGHTA and FQGNSA. Trimming cost V 1 base and J 4 bases, with 5 bases left between them. The CDR3 coding sequence is TGTGCCAGCAGCTTAGACTTTAATCAGCCCCAGCATTTT. Its translation: CASSLDFNQPQHF.

The rearrangement links TRBV4-1 to TRBJ1-2; 9 bases align to TRBD1. CDR1 MGHRA and CDR2 YSYEKL come from the germline V gene. This CDR3 is built from 15 residues. The V and J ends lost 1 base and 4 bases, in that order; junction bases with no gene match: 4. CDR3 DNA sequence: TGCGCCAGCAGCCAAGGCCAGACAGGGGGCTATGGCTACACCTTC. It translates to CASSQGQTGGYGYTF.

This sequence joins TRBV6-5 and TRBJ1-1, with TRBD1 matching over 7 bases. With 6 bases clipped from V and 1 base from J, the junction kept 5 bases outside the gene matches. Germline assignment: CDR1 MNHEY and CDR2 SVGAGI. The CDR3 length is 14 residues. The CDR3 sequence: CASRQRGPNTEAFF. The CDR3, as DNA: TGTGCCAGCAGGCAAAGGGGGCCGAACACTGAAGCTTTCTTT.

For this clone: Other DNA sequences of this sample code for an identical CDR3. V is TRBV3-1 (or the pseudogene TRBV3-2) and J is TRBJ2-3; D is possibly TRBD2 (5 bases). This CDR3 is built from 14 residues. The V end lost 0 bases, the J end lost 3 bases, and 7 bases lay between the germline ends. Germline V gives CDR1 LGHDT, CDR2 YNNKEL (reference sequence). The CDR3 DNA is TGTGCCAGCAGCCAAGAAGTAGCGACAGATACGCAGTATTTT. Translating it yields CASSQEVATDTQYF.

The sample holds one count of this clone. The chain couples TRBV5-1 to TRBJ2-7; 12 bases match TRBD2. Germline V gene lookup returns CDR1 SGHRS and CDR2 YFSETQ. The CDR3 has 16 amino acids. The V and J ends lost 4 bases and 0 bases, in that order; junction bases with no gene match: 5. The DNA for the CDR3 is TGCGCCAGCAGCCCCGGACTAGCGGGGAGCTCCTACGAGCAGTACTTC. It yields the protein CASSPGLAGSSYEQYF. Together with reference TRBV5-1 and TRBJ2-7, the CDR3 gives the full variable domain: KAGVTQTPRYLIKTRGQQVTLSCSPISGHRSVSWYQQTPGQGLQFLFEYFSETQRNKGNFPGRFSGRQFSNSRSEMNVSTLELGDSALYLCASSPGLAGSSYEQYFGPGTRLTVT.

The chain links TRBV6-5 to TRBJ1-1; D remains unclear. The CDR3 covers 12 residues. With 6 bases removed from V and 11 bases from J, the gap between germline ends came to 16 bases. Germline lookup yields CDR1 MNHEY and CDR2 SVGAGI. The CDR3 loop reads CASSQTRAAAFF. DNA for the CDR3: TGTGCCAGCAGCCAAACGCGAGCCGCCGCTTTCTTT.

V is TRBV12-5 and J is TRBJ1-2, with D possibly matching TRBD1 (6 bases). This CDR3 contains 18 residues. CDR1 is LGHNT and CDR2 is FRNRAP in the germline V gene. Trimming left V 5 bases short and J 6 bases short, with 28 bases between. CDR3 region: CASGTPSAGVLGWDGYTF. CDR3 DNA: TGTGCTAGTGGTACACCATCGGCAGGGGTTCTTGGGTGGGATGGCTACACCTTC.

V and J are TRBV23-1 and TRBJ2-7; 9 bases agree with TRBD1. TRBV23-1 is marked as an open reading frame, function uncertain. Trimming took 8 bases from V and 2 from J; bases not matched to a gene: 10. This CDR3 contains 15 residues. The CDR3 DNA sequence: TGCGCCAGCCCTCGGGGGGACAGGGATACCTACGAGCAGTACTTC. This codes for CASPRGDRDTYEQYF.

This clone was counted once. The chain has TRBV7-8 and TRBJ2-4; the match to TRBD2 covers 8 bases. V was pared by 0 bases and J by 6 bases, with 4 bases of the junction left unmatched. The CDR3 is made up of 15 amino acids. Germline loops: CDR1 SGHVS, CDR2 FQNEAQ. The CDR3 protein is CASSLAGGAVNIQYF. The CDR3 DNA sequence: TGTGCCAGCAGCTTAGCCGGGGGGGCGGTAAACATTCAGTACTTC. The full variable domain, in which reference TRBV7-8 and TRBJ2-4 provide the parts outside the CDR3, is GAGVSQSPRYKVAKRGQDVALRCDPISGHVSLFWYQQALGQGPEFLTYFQNEAQLDKSGLPSDRFFAERPEGSVSTLKIQRTQQEDSAVYLCASSLAGGAVNIQYFGAGTRLSVL.

The chain recombines TRBV19 with TRBJ1-1, with TRBD1 matching over 9 bases. The CDR3 consists of 13 residues. J lost 11 bases, V lost 6 bases, and 10 bases had no gene match. CDR1 and CDR2 (germline): LNHDA, SQIVND (reference sequence). The CDR3 here is CASRVGQGKVAFF. In DNA form, the CDR3 reads TGTGCCAGTAGGGTTGGACAGGGGAAGGTTGCTTTCTTT.

The chain combines TRBV4-2 with TRBJ2-7; TRBD2 is a possible D gene (5 bases). Looked up from germline, CDR1 is LGHNA and CDR2 is YNFKEQ. The CDR3 is 15 residues long. Trimming pared 2 bases from V and 4 bases from J, leaving 15 bases between. The CDR3 is CASSQSTSDPYEQYF. In DNA, the CDR3 is TGTGCCAGCAGCCAATCAACTAGTGATCCATACGAGCAGTACTTC.

The rearrangement uses TRBV18 and TRBJ2-5; 10 bases fit TRBD2. Per germline, CDR1 KGHSH and CDR2 LQKENI. V dropped 5 bases and J dropped 5; count of bases not matched to a gene: 8. CDR3 length equals 15 residues. The CDR3 DNA follows: TGTGCCAGCTCAGGGCAAGCGGGAGGGACCGAGACCCAGTACTTC. Its protein is CASSGQAGGTETQYF.

V gene TRBV6-5 combines with J gene TRBJ1-1, with TRBD1 matching over 7 bases. Germline values: CDR1 MNHEY, CDR2 SVGAGI. The CDR3 runs 15 residues. V shed 5 bases and J 0 bases; nucleotides not matched to a gene: 6. The CDR3 loop reads CASSTGQVLNTEAFF. CDR3 coding DNA: TGTGCCAGCAGTACAGGACAGGTCTTGAACACTGAAGCTTTCTTT.

The chain combines TRBV7-2 with TRBJ1-1; possible D gene TRBD1, 5 bases. The CDR3 is made up of 18 amino acids. Trimming took 0 bases from V and 0 from J, leaving 17 bases between them. CDR1 is SGHTA, CDR2 FQGNSA, per germline. The CDR3 region is CASSLADARAYMNTEAFF. The CDR3 DNA is TGTGCCAGCAGCTTAGCGGATGCCAGGGCCTACATGAACACTGAAGCTTTCTTT.

Concerning this clone itself: At one end, the junction sequence differs from germline, possibly due to a read error. The V call is TRBV19, the J call TRBJ1-1, with D uncertain. Germline V CDR1 and CDR2: LNHDA, SQIVND (reference sequence). The CDR3 extends over 15 amino acids. Here the CDR3 DNA reads TGCGCGGCCTCCTTGGGAGGCAGGAGTTCCACTGAAGCTTTCTTT. It translates to CAASLGGRSSTEAFF.

This chain uses TRBV7-2 with TRBJ2-7; D is possibly TRBD1 (6 bases). Germline V gene lookup returns CDR1 SGHTA and CDR2 FQGNSA. V lost 3 bases to trimming and J lost 3 bases, with 9 bases between them. This CDR3 region has 13 residues. CDR3 in DNA: TGTGCCAGCAGCTTCGGCAGGGGCTACGAGCAGTACTTC. Translated, it gives CASSFGRGYEQYF.

The V call is TRBV5-8, the J call TRBJ2-1; D perhaps matches TRBD1 (6 bases). The germline V gene encodes CDR1 SGHTS and CDR2 YDEGEE. The length of the CDR3 is 12 residues. Deletions cut 8 bases from V and 4 bases from J, with 10 bases between. The chain's CDR3 is CARQGVYNEQFF. CDR3 DNA sequence: TGTGCCAGACAGGGAGTTTACAATGAGCAGTTCTTC.